The 13 T cell receptor beta chains in this list originate from one sample, sequenced in a study of cytomegalovirus exposure and HLA in healthy donors. Primers for the PCR totalled 60 Vbeta and 13 Jbeta. Here immunoSEQ multiplex PCR was the method, and the copy in TCRdb shows in-frame clones only, minus some. Here the sample spans around 150,000 clones, roughly four fifths being singletons. Sequenced sample: PBMCs. The receptors here all came from a woman aged 18-30 years in good health and CMV-seronegative.

This rearrangement joins TRBV10-2 to TRBJ2-7; a weak D match, TRBD2 (6 bases). The CDR3 consists of 13 residues. Germline loops: CDR1 WSHSY, CDR2 SAAADI. Trimming left V 6 bases short and J 2 bases short, with 11 bases between. The CDR3 DNA reads TGCGCCAGCAGGCTCGGAGGGGCCTACGAGCAGTACTTC. Translating it yields CASRLGGAYEQYF.

The chain uses TRBV28 and TRBJ2-5; 8 bases match TRBD1. The DNA end favors TRBJ2-7, so the J call may be wrong. This CDR3 region has 15 residues. Germline CDR1 reads MDHEN; CDR2 reads SYDVKM. CDR3 bases: TGTGCCAGCAGACTCGCTGGGACAGGAACCTACGAGCAGTACTTC. As protein: CASRLAGTGTYEQYF.

The chain carries TRBV7-2 and TRBJ1-2; TRBD1 agrees at 7 bases. V dropped 4 bases and J dropped 8; count of bases not matched to a gene: 10. Germline V gene data show CDR1 as SGHTA and CDR2 as FQGNSA. The CDR3 consists of 14 residues. The CDR3 is CASSSGQPSIGYTF. Written as DNA, the CDR3 is TGTGCCAGCAGCTCGGGACAGCCGTCAATAGGCTACACCTTC.

The V call is TRBV27, the J call TRBJ2-4; D gene ambiguous. CDR1 and CDR2 (germline): MNHEY, SMNVEV (reference sequence). The CDR3 spans 14 residues. V was shortened by 10 bases and J by 0 bases, with 13 bases between the two germline ends. CDR3 nucleotides: TGTGCCACCCAGGATCTTTTAGCCAAAAACATTCAGTACTTC. It yields the protein CATQDLLAKNIQYF.

The chain combines TRBV2 with TRBJ2-1; TRBD2 agrees at 7 bases. The CDR3 has 15 residues. J was trimmed by 6 bases and V by 4 bases; bases with no gene match: 9. The germline V gene has CDR1 SNHLY and CDR2 FYNNEI. The CDR3 DNA sequence: TGTGCCAGCAGTGCCACCGGGACTACCTCCAATGAGCAGTTCTTC. Translation gives CASSATGTTSNEQFF.

This chain connects TRBV30 to TRBJ2-3; TRBD2 agrees at 8 bases. CDR3 length equals 15 residues. V trimming: 3 bases; J trimming: 6 bases; junction bases outside the gene matches: 11. CDR1 is GTSNPN and CDR2 is SVGIG in the germline V gene (reference sequence). The CDR3 coding sequence is TGTGCCTGGAGCCACCCTAAGCGGGAGATTGATACGCAGTATTTT. Its protein product is CAWSHPKREIDTQYF.

This clone has a single count. An end of the junction does not agree with germline; a read error may underlie this. The chain employs TRBV7-9 and TRBJ1-3; 9 bases map to TRBD1. The CDR3 loop spans 16 amino acids. From germline, CDR1 is SEHNR and CDR2 FQNEAQ (reference sequence). CDR3: CSSSFKQGAPGNTIYF. Here the CDR3 DNA reads TGTTCCAGCAGCTTCAAACAGGGGGCGCCCGGAAACACCATATATTTT.

This clone was detected only once. The gene calls are TRBV19 and TRBJ1-5, with 10 bases that match TRBD1. Trimming removed 3 bases from V and 1 base from J; junction bases left unmatched: 9. Germline V gives CDR1 LNHDA, CDR2 SQIVND (reference sequence). The CDR3 has 18 residues. The CDR3 nucleotides are TGTGCCAGTAGTATTCTAGACAGGGGGCATCGAAGCAATCAGCCCCAGCATTTT. Amino acid sequence: CASSILDRGHRSNQPQHF.

This chain joins TRBV5-6 and TRBJ2-2, with D tentatively TRBD2 (5 bases). The CDR3 totals 16 residues. Germline V CDR1 and CDR2: SGHDT, YYEEEE. V lost 5 bases and J lost 0, with 14 bases in between. CDR3 amino acids: CASSFYSGPNTGELFF. The CDR3 bases are TGTGCCAGCAGTTTTTACAGCGGACCGAACACCGGGGAGCTGTTTTTT.

J is TRBJ2-2 and V is TRBV5-1; 7 bases align to TRBD1. Germline CDR1 SGHRS, CDR2 YFSETQ. V gave up 3 bases and J gave up 0 bases; unmatched junction bases: 2. CDR3 size: 15 residues. The CDR3 sequence: CASSSGTANTGELFF. CDR3 in DNA: TGCGCCAGCAGCTCGGGGACAGCGAACACCGGGGAGCTGTTTTTT. Full variable domain (missing parts from reference TRBV5-1 and TRBJ2-2): KAGVTQTPRYLIKTRGQQVTLSCSPISGHRSVSWYQQTPGQGLQFLFEYFSETQRNKGNFPGRFSGRQFSNSRSEMNVSTLELGDSALYLCASSSGTANTGELFFGEGSRLTVL.

The chain recombines TRBV5-1 with TRBJ2-3; tentative D call: TRBD1 (5 bases). The germline CDR1 and CDR2 sequences are SGHRS and YFSETQ. V lost 0 bases, J lost 3 bases, and 14 bases lay in between. The CDR3 is 16 amino acids. The CDR3, as DNA: TGCGCCAGCAGCTTGGCCGGCAGGGTCGAGACAGATACGCAGTATTTT. It codes for CASSLAGRVETDTQYF.

The chain combines TRBV5-1 with TRBJ2-1, with TRBD2 identical over 10 bases. V lost 4 bases and J lost 6; bases outside the gene matches: 13. Germline CDR1 reads SGHRS; CDR2 reads YFSETQ. This CDR3 is 17 amino acids long. CDR3: CASSPGTSVTRGNEQFF. CDR3 in DNA: TGCGCCAGCAGCCCCGGGACTAGCGTGACCAGGGGCAATGAGCAGTTCTTC.

To note about this clone: The same CDR3 arises from other DNA sequences in this sample as well. The chain recombines TRBV5-1 with TRBJ2-2, with 10 positions matching TRBD2. Germline CDR1 reads SGHRS; CDR2 reads YFSETQ. J gave up 1 base and V 0 bases, and 3 bases lay outside the gene matches. The CDR3 runs to 17 residues. CDR3 nucleotide sequence: TGCGCCAGCAGCTTGGCCGGACTAGCGGTGAACACCGGGGAGCTGTTTTTT. This translates into CASSLAGLAVNTGELFF.